The clone carrying this T cell receptor (beta chain) was observed a handful of times. This likely stems from a read error, as it lies one base from a far larger clone. The genes are named according to mouse. The data derive from a study of CD8+ T cells in alopecia areata. RNA extraction and reverse transcription yielded cDNA as sequencing template. Clones were sequenced by immunoSEQ multiplex PCR, and TCRdb holds only the in-frame ones, with some missing. This sample carries under 350,000 clones, none of them present only once. Scientists pooled cutaneous lymph node cells and sorted them on CD4, CD8alpha, NKG2D, NKG2ACE and other markers. The TCR was taken from a C3H/HeJ mouse with alopecia areata. The strain is characterized by the MHC haplotype H2-k. The source material was CD4+ T cells sorted from a lymph node.

CDR3 DNA, as far as it was read: TGTGCCAGCAGTGACACAAACACCGGG. This encodes CASSDTNTG. The whole CDR3 protein reads CASSDTNTGQLYF. The gene calls are TRBV19 and TRBJ2-2; unclear D gene. The CDR3 is cut off 4 residues early in the read; its end comes from the germline J gene. Trimming stripped 4 bases from V and 0 bases from J, with 4 bases between. The V gene's germline CDR1 is FNHDT and CDR2 SITEND (reference sequence). The CDR3 has 13 amino acids.